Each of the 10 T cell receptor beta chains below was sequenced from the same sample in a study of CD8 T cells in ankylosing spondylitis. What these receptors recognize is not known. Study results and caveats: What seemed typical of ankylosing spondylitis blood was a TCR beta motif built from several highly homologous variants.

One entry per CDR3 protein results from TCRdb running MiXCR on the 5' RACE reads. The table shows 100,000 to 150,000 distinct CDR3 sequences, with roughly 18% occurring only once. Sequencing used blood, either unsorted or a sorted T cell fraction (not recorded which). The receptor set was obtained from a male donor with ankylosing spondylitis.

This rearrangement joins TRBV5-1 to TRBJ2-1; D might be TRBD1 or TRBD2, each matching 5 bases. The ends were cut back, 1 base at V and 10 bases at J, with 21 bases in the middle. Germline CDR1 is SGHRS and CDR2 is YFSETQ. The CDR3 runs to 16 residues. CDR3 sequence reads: CASSLRQGERVGEQFF. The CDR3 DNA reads TGCGCCAGCAGCTTGAGGCAGGGAGAGAGAGTTGGGGAGCAGTTCTTC.

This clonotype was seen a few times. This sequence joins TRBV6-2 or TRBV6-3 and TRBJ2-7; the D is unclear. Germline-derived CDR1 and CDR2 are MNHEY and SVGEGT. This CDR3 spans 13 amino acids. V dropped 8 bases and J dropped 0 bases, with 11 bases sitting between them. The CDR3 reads CASGVDNSYEQYF. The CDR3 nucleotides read TGTGCCAGCGGGGTAGACAACTCCTACGAGCAGTACTTC.

The CDR3 spells CASSPREGANTEAFF. The DNA for the CDR3 is TGCGCCAGCAGCCCCCGGGAGGGGGCGAACACTGAAGCTTTCTTT. This chain connects TRBV4-3 to TRBJ1-1, with 7 bases matching TRBD1. Per germline, CDR1 LGHNA and CDR2 YSLEER. With 4 bases clipped from V and 1 base from J, the junction kept 6 bases outside the gene matches. The CDR3 runs to 15 residues.

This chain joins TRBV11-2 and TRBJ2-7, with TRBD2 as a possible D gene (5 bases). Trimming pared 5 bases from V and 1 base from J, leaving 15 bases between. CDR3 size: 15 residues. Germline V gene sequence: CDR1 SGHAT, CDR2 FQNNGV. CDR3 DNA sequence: TGTGCCAGCAGCCCTTTTGGATGGGAGTCCTACGAGCAGTACTTC. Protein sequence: CASSPFGWESYEQYF.

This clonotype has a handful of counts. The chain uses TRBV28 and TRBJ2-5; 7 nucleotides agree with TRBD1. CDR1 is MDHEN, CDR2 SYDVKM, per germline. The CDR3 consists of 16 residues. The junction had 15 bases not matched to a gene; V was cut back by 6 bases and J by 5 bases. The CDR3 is CASSSPQRQGRETQYF. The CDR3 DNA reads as TGTGCCAGCAGCTCCCCTCAGCGACAGGGCCGTGAGACCCAGTACTTC.

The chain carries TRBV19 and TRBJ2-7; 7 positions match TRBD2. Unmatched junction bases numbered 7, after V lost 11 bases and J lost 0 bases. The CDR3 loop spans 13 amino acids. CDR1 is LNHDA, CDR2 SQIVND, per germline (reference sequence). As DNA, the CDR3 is TGTGCCTGTCGAGCGGGGAGCTCCTACGAGCAGTACTTC. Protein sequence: CACRAGSSYEQYF.

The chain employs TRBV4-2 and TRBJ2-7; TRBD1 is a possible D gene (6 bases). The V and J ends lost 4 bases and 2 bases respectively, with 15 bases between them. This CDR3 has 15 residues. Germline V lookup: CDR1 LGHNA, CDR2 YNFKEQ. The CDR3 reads CASSPNKWTAYEQYF. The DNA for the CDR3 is TGTGCCAGCAGCCCCAATAAATGGACAGCCTACGAGCAGTACTTC.

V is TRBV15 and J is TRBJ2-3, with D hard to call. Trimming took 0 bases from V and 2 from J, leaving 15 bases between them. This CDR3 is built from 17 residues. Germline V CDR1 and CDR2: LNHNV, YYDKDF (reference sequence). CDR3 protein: CATSRDASRVVTDTQYF. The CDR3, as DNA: TGTGCCACCAGCAGAGATGCGTCCCGGGTGGTCACAGATACGCAGTATTTT. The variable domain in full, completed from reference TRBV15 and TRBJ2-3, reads DAMVIQNPRYQVTQFGKPVTLSCSQTLNHNVMYWYQQKSSQAPKLLFHYYDKDFNNEADTPDNFQSRRPNTSFCFLDIRSPGLGDTAMYLCATSRDASRVVTDTQYFGPGTRLTVL.

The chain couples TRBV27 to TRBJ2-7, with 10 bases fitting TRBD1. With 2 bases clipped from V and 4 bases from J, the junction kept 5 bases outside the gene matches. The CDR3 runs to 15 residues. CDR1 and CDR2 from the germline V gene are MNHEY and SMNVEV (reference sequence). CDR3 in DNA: TGTGCCAGCAGTTTACGGGACAGGGGAGGTTACGAGCAGTACTTC. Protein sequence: CASSLRDRGGYEQYF.

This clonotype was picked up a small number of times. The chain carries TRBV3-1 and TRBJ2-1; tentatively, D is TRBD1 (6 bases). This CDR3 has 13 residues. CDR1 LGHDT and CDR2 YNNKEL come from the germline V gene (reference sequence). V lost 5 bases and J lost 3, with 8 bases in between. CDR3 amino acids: CASSADSYNEQFF. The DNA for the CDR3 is TGTGCCAGCAGCGCGGACAGCTACAATGAGCAGTTCTTC.